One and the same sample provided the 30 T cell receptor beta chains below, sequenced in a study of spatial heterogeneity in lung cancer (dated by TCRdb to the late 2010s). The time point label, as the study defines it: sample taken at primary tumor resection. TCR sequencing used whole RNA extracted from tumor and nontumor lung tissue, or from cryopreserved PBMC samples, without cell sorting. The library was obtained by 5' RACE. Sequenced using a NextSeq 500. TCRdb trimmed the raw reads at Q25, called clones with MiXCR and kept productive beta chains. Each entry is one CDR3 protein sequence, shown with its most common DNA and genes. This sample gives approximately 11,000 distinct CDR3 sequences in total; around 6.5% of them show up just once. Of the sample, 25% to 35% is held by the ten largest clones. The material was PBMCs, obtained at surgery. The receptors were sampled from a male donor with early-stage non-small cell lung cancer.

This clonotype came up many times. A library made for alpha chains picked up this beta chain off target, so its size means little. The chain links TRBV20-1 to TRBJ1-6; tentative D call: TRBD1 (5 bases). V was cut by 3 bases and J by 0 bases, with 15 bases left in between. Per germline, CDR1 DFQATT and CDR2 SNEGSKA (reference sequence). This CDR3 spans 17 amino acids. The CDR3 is CSAREGRMSSYNSPLHF. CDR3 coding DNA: TGCAGTGCTAGGGAGGGACGGATGAGCTCCTATAATTCACCCCTCCACTTT.

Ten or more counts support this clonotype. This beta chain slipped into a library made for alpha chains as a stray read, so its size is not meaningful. DNA for the CDR3: TGTGCCAGTAGAAGACAACAGGGGGCTGCTGTCTATGGCTACACCTTC. Translation: CASRRQQGAAVYGYTF. The genes are TRBV19 and TRBJ1-2; 9 bases agree with TRBD1. Germline assignment: CDR1 LNHDA and CDR2 SQIVND (reference sequence). V lost 6 bases to trimming and J lost 4 bases; unmatched junction nucleotides: 12. The CDR3 sequence is 16 residues long.

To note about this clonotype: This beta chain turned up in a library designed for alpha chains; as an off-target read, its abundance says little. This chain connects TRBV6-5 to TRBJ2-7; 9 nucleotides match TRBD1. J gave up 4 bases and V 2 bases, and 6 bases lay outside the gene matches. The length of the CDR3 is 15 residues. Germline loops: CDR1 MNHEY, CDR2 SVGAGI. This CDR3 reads CASSYNRGPGYEQYF. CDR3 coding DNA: TGTGCCAGCAGTTACAACAGGGGGCCTGGGTACGAGCAGTACTTC.

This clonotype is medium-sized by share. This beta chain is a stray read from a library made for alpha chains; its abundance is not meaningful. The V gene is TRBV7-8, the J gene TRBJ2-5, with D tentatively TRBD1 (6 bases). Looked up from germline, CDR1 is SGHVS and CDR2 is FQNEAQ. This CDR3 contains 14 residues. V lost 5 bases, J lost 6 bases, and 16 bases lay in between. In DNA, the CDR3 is TGTGCCAGCAGCCCTGACAGGCAGTCGCAGACCCAGTACTTC. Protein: CASSPDRQSQTQYF.

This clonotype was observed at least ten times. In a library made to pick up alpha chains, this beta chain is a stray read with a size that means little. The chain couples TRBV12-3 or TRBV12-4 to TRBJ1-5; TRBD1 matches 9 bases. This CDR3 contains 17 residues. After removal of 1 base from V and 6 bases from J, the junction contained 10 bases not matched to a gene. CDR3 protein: CASSLGGPGQGGQPQHF. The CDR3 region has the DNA TGTGCCAGCAGTTTAGGGGGACCGGGACAGGGCGGTCAGCCCCAGCATTTT.

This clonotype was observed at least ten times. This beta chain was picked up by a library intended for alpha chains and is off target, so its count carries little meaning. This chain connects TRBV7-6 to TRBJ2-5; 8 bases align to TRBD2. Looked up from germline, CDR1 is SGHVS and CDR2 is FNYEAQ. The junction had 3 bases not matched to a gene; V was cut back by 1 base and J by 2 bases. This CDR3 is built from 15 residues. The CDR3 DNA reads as TGTGCCAGCAGCTTAGGACTAGCGAGACAAGAGACCCAGTACTTC. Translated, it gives CASSLGLARQETQYF. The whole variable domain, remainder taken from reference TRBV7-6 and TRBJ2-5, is GAGVSQSPRYKVTKRGQDVALRCDPISGHVSLYWYRQALGQGPEFLTYFNYEAQQDKSGLPNDRFSAERPEGSISTLTIQRTEQRDSAMYRCASSLGLARQETQYFGPGTRLLVL.

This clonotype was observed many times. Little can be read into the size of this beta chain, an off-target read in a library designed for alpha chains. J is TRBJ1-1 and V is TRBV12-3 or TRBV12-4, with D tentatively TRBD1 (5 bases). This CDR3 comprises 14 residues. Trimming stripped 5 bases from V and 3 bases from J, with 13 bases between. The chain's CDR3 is CASSQGRVYTEAFF. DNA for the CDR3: TGTGCCAGCAGTCAGGGCAGGGTGTACACTGAAGCTTTCTTT.

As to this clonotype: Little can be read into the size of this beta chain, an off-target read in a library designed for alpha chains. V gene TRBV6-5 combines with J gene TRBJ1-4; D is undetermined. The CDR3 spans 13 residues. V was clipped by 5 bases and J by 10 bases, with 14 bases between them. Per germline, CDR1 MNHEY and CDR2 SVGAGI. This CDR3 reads CASSPPQRGKLFF. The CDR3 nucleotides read TGTGCCAGCAGTCCTCCCCAGCGCGGAAAACTGTTTTTT.

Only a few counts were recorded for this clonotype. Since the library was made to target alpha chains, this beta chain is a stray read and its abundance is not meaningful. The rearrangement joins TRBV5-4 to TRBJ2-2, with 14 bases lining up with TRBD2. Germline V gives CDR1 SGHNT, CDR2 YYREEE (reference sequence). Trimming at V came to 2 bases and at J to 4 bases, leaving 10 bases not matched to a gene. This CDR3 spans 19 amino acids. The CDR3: CASSFMGLAGARGTGELFF. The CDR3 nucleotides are TGTGCCAGCAGCTTCATGGGACTAGCGGGAGCACGTGGCACCGGGGAGCTGTTTTTT.

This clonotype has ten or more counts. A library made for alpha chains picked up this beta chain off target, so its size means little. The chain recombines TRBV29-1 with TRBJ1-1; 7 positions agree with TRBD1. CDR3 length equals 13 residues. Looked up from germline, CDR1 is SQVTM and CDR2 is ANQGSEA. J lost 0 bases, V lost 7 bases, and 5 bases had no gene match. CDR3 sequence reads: CSGGQSMNTEAFF. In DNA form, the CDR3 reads TGCAGCGGGGGACAGTCGATGAACACTGAAGCTTTCTTT.

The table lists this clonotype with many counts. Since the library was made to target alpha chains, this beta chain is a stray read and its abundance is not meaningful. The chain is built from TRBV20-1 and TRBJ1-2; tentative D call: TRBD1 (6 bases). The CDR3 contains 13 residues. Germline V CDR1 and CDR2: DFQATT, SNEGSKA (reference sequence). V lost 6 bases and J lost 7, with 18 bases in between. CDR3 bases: TGCAGTGCCTTTGACCAGGGGTCCGGTGGCTACACCTTC. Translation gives CSAFDQGSGGYTF.

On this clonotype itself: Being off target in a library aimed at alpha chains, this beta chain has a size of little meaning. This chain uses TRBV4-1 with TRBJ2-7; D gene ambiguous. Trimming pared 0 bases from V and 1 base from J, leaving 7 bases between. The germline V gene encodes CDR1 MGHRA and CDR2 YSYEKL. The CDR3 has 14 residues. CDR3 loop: CASSQDANSYEQYF. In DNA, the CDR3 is TGCGCCAGCAGCCAAGATGCTAATTCCTACGAGCAGTACTTC.

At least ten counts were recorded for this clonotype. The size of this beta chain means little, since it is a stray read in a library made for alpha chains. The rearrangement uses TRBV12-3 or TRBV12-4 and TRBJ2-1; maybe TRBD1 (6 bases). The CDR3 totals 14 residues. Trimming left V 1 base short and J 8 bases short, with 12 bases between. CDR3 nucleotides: TGTGCCAGCAGTTTAGTACAGGGCTTAGATGAGCAGTTCTTC. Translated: CASSLVQGLDEQFF.

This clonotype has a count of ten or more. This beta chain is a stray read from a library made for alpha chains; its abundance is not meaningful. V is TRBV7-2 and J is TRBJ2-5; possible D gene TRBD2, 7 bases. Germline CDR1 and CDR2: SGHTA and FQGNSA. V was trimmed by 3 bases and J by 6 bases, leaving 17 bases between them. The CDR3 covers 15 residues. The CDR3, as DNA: TGTGCCAGCAGCTTGGATCGAGGGGGGGAGAAGACCCAGTACTTC. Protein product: CASSLDRGGEKTQYF.

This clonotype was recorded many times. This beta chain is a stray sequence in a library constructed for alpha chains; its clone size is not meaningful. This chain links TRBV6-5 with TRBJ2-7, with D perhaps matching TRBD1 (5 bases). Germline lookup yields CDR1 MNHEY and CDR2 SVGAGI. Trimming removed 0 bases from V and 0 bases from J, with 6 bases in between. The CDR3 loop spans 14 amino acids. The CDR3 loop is CASSYSQGSYEQYF. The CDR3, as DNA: TGTGCCAGCAGTTACTCGCAGGGCTCCTACGAGCAGTACTTC.

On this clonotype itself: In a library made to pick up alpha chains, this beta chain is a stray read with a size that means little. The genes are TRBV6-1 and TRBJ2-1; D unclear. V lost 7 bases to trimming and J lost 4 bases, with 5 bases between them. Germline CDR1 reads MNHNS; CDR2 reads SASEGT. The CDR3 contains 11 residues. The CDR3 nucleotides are TGTGCCAGCAACAAGTACAATGAGCAGTTCTTC. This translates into CASNKYNEQFF.

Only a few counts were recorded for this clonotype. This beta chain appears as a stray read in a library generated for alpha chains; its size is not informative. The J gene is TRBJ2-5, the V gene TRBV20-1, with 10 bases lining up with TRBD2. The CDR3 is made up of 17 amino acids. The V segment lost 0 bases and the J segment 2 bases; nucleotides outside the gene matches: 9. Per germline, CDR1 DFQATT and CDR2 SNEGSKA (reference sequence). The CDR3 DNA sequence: TGCAGTGCTAGAGATCTCCTAGCGGGAGTAAAGCAAGAGACCCAGTACTTC. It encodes CSARDLLAGVKQETQYF.

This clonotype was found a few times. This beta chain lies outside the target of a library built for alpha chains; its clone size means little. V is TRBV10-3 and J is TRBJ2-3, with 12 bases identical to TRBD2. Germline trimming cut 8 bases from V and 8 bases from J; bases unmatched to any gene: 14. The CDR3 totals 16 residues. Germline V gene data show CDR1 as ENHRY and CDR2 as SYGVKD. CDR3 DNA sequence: TGTGCCATCTCGAGGACTAGCGGGGATACCCAGGGTACGCAGTATTTT. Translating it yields CAISRTSGDTQGTQYF.

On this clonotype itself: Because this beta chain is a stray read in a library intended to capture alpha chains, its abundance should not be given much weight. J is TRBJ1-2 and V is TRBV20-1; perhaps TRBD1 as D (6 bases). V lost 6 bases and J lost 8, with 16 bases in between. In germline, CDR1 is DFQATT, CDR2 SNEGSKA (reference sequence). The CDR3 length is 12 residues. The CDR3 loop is CSAARGAKGYTF. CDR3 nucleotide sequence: TGCAGTGCGGCTCGGGGGGCCAAAGGCTACACCTTC.

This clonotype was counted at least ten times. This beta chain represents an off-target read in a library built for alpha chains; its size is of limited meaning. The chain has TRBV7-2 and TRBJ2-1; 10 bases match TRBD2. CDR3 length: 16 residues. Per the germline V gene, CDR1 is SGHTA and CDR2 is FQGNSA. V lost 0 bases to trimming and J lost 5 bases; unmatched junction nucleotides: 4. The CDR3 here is CASSLASSGGHNEQFF. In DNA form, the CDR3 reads TGTGCCAGCAGCTTAGCCTCTAGCGGGGGCCACAATGAGCAGTTCTTC. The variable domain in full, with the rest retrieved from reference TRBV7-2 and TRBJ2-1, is GAGVSQSPSNKVTEKGKDVELRCDPISGHTALYWYRQSLGQGLEFLIYFQGNSAPDKSGLPSDRFSAERTGGSVSTLTIQRTQQEDSAVYLCASSLASSGGHNEQFFGPGTRLTVL.

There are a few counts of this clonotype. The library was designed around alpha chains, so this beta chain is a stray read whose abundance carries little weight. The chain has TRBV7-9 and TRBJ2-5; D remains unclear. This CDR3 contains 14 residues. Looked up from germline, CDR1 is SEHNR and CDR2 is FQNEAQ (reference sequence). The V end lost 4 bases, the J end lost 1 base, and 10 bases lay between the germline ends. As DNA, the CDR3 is TGTGCCAGCAGCTATAGTAACAGCCAAGAGACCCAGTACTTC. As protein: CASSYSNSQETQYF.

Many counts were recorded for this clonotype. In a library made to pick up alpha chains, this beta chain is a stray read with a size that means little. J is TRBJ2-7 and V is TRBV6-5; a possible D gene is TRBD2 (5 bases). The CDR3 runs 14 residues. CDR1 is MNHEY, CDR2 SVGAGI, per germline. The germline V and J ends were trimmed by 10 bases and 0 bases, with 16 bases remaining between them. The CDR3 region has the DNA TGTGCCACCCATCCCCACGGGGACTCCTACGAGCAGTACTTC. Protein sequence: CATHPHGDSYEQYF.

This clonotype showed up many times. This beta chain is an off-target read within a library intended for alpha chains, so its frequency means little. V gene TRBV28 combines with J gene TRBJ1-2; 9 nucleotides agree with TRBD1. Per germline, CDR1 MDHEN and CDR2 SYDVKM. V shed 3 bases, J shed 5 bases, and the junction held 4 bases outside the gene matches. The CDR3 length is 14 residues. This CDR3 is CASSFGDRVYGYTF. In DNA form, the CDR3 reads TGTGCCAGCAGTTTTGGGGACAGGGTTTATGGCTACACCTTC.

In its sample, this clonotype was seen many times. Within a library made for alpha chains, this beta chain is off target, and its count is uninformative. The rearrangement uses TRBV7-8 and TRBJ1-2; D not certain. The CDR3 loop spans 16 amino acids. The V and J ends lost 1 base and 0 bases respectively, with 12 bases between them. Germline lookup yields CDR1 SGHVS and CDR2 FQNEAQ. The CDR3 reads CASSLVRLTANYGYTF. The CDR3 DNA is TGTGCCAGCAGCTTAGTTAGACTGACTGCTAACTATGGCTACACCTTC.

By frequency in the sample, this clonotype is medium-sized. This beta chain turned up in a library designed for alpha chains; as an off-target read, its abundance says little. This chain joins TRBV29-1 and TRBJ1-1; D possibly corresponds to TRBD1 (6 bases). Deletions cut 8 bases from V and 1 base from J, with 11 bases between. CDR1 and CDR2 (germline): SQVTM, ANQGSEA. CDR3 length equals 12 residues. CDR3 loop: CSTRTANTEAFF. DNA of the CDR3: TGCAGCACACGGACAGCGAACACTGAAGCTTTCTTT. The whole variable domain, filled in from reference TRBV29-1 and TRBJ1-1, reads SAVISQKPSRDICQRGTSLTIQCQVDSQVTMMFWYRQQPGQSLTLIATANQGSEATYESGFVIDKFPISRPNLTFSTLTVSNMSPEDSSIYLCSTRTANTEAFFGQGTRLTVV.

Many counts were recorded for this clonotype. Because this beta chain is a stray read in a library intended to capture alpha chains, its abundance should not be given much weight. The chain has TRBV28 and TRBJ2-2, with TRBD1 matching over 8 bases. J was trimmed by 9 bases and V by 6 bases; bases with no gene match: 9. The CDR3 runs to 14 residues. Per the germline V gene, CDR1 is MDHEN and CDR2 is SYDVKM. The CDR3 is CASRPWTGSRELFF. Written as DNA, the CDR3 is TGTGCCAGCAGACCTTGGACAGGGAGCCGGGAGCTGTTTTTT.

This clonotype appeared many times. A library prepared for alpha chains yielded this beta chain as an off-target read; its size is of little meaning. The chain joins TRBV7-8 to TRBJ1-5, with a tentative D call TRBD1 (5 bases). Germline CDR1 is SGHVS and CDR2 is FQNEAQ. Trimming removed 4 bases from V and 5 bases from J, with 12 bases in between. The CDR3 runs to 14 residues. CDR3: CASSSPGGDQPQHF. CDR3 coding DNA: TGTGCCAGCAGCTCCCCCGGGGGAGATCAGCCCCAGCATTTT.

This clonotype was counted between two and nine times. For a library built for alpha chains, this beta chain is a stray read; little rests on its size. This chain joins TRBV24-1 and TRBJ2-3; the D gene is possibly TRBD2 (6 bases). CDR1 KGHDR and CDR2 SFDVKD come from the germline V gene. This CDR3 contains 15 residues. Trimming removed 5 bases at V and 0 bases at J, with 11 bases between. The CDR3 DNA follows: TGTGCCACCAGTGTCCCTGGGGGGAGCACAGATACGCAGTATTTT. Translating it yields CATSVPGGSTDTQYF.

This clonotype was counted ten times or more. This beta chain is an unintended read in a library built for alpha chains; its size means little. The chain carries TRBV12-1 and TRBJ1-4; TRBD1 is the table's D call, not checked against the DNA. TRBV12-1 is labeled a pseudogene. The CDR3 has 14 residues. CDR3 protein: CARPRGREVEKLFF. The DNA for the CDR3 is TGTGCCAGGCCCCGGGGACGCGAGGTGGAAAAACTGTTTTTT.

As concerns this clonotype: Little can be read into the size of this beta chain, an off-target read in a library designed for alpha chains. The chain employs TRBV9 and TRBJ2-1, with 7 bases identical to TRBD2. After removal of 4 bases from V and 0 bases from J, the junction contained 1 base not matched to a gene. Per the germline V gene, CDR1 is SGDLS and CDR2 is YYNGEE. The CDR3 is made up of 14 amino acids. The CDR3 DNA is TGTGCCAGCAGCCGGGGGGTCTCCTACAATGAGCAGTTCTTC. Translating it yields CASSRGVSYNEQFF.